The clone carrying this T cell receptor beta chain was observed a handful of times. Its antigen is undetermined. The CDR3 spans 17 residues. Trimming removed 0 bases at V and 4 bases at J, with 19 bases between. Per the germline V gene, CDR1 is MNHNY and CDR2 is SVGAGI (reference sequence). The sample comes from a study of T cells in Graves' hyperthyroidism and ophthalmopathy. Study-level points and caveats: In blood, most of the thyroid clonotypes expanded above 0.001 were also present.

Patients aged 18 to 65 with hyperthyroidism were newly diagnosed, with duration under 2 months. A roughly 10 ml volume of fresh peripheral blood provided the PBMCs. Template material for amplifying TCR beta CDR3 regions consisted of RNA transcripts. During a first-round RT-PCR of the TCR CDR3, the HTBI primer set was used. MiXCR, run by TCRdb on the multiplex PCR reads, gives a single entry per CDR3 protein. The sample holds over 700,000 distinct CDR3 sequences; about a third are singletons and the top ten take around 30%. Sequencing input: blood. The rearrangement links TRBV6-6 to TRBJ2-7, with D possibly TRBD2 on 6 matching bases. This receptor was identified in a woman between 40 and 50 years old with Graves' hyperthyroidism. This CDR3 reads CASSYSRHLTGGYEQYF. CDR3 DNA: TGTGCCAGCAGTTACTCGCGCCATTTAACCGGGGGTTACGAGCAGTACTTC.